The present T cell receptor (beta chain) was sequenced within a study of OX40 agonist ivuxolimab in advanced cancers. Germline CDR1 reads SGHNT; CDR2 reads YYREEE (reference sequence). The CDR3 spans 14 residues. V trimming: 10 bases; J trimming: 3 bases; junction bases outside the gene matches: 12. Notes on the study in general: Clonal expansion by week 6 occurred in CD4+ and CD8+ blood T cells (at 0.1 to 3.0 mg/kg). Average numbers of expanded clones were greater in CD8+ T cells than in CD4+.

The protocol was immunoSEQ multiplex PCR, while the TCRdb copy is restricted to in-frame clones and leaves out a portion. The profile shows roughly 80,000 clones, 80% to 90% of them singletons. In the case of this clone: The antigen remains unidentified.

The gene calls are TRBV5-4 and TRBJ2-7, with TRBD2 identical over 8 bases. Material: CD4+ or CD8+ T cells sorted from blood, obtained in a trial of the OX40 agonist ivuxolimab. This receptor was taken from an adult with an advanced solid tumor such as melanoma, head and neck, liver or kidney cancer. CDR3 DNA sequence: TGTGCCTATGGAGTAGCGGGATCAAGCTACGAGCAGTACTTC. Its protein product is CAYGVAGSSYEQYF.